This TCR beta chain was obtained from a study of cytomegalovirus exposure and HLA in healthy donors. As to this clone: As yet, its antigen is unknown.

Study-wide results and limits: A later analysis associated 15,000 or so TCR beta sequences with HLA alleles at a 0.05 false discovery rate. It was taken for granted in presence/absence analyses that sequencing depth across donors was roughly uniform. Cytomegalovirus association was listed for about 150 TCR beta chains.

Vbeta (60) and Jbeta (13) primers were used in the PCR. Profiling relied on immunoSEQ multiplex PCR, and the TCRdb table lists in-frame clones only, not all of them. The table includes approximately 100,000 clones, over 55% detected once. The CDR3 contains 15 residues. With 5 bases clipped from V and 4 bases from J, the junction kept 9 bases outside the gene matches. Germline CDR1 reads MDHEN; CDR2 reads SYDVKM. This chain connects TRBV28 to TRBJ2-3; 7 bases are a match to TRBD1. Sequencing was performed on PBMCs. The source of this sequence is a female donor in good health and CMV-seronegative. The CDR3 DNA reads TGTGCCAGCAGTCTACAGGGGCGGATTGCAGATACGCAGTATTTT. As protein: CASSLQGRIADTQYF.